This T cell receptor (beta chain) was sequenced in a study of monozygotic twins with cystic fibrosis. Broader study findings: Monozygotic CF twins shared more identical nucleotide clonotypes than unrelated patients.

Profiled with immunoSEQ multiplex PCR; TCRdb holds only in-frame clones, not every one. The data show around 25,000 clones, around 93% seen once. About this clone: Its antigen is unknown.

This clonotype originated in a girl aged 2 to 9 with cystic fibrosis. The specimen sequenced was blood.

The CDR3 loop reads CASSESGIRSNQPQHF. The CDR3 coding sequence is TGCGCCAGCAGTGAATCAGGGATACGTAGCAATCAGCCCCAGCATTTT. V is TRBV10-2 and J is TRBJ1-5; weak D call: TRBD1 (5 bases). This CDR3 comprises 16 residues. Germline-derived CDR1 and CDR2 are WSHSY and SAAADI. Trimming shortened V by 3 bases and J by 0 bases, and 12 bases separated the two germline ends.